The present T cell receptor beta chain was sequenced within a study of cytomegalovirus exposure and HLA in healthy donors. As to this clone: The antigen is undetermined.

General study findings and limits: Among TCR sequences, most were rare, though some public TCRs appeared in many donors. Researchers counted roughly 160 TCR beta chains as cytomegalovirus-associated.

The method was immunoSEQ multiplex PCR; TCRdb's version includes in-frame clones alone and lacks a portion of them. This sample yields about 130,000 clones, of which roughly 89% are seen a single time; about 3.5% belongs to the top ten. The donors were part of the roughly 110-subject validation cohort, which stood apart from the roughly 680-subject first cohort. Trimming at V came to 6 bases and at J to 8 bases, leaving 7 bases not matched to a gene. There are 13 residues in the CDR3. Germline CDR1 is MDHEN and CDR2 is SYDVKM. This sequence originates from a man aged 25-40 years in good health and CMV-seronegative. The material sequenced was PBMCs. This chain joins TRBV28 and TRBJ1-2; TRBD1 aligns across 9 bases. The CDR3 bases are TGTGCCAGCAGCCAACAGGGGGCGCAAGGCTACACCTTC. Amino acid sequence: CASSQQGAQGYTF.